This T cell receptor (beta chain) originates from a study of blood T cell repertoires in COVID-19. As for the study in general: PBMCs, B-cell-depleted T cells, or T cells were the source of the cDNA or gDNA that made up the material.

Original analysis: By means of reference gene primer amplification, nucleated cell counts were estimated. The assay was immunoSEQ multiplex PCR, and TCRdb's table has in-frame clones only and misses some. The D gene and trimming were derived from the DNA, and the V and J assignments and clone size from that table. Here the sample spans about 200,000 clones, roughly 87% being singletons. Germline CDR1 is MRHNA and CDR2 is SNTAGT. V was clipped by 4 bases and J by 2 bases, with 13 bases between them. The CDR3 loop spans 15 amino acids. The sequencing input was peripheral blood. The clonotype originates from a man aged 40-49 years with active or convalescent COVID-19. This sequence joins TRBV6-4 and TRBJ2-3, with D possibly TRBD2 on 7 matching bases. The DNA for the CDR3 is TGTGCCAGCAGTGGAGGCGCGGGGGCCACAGATACGCAGTATTTT. Protein: CASSGGAGATDTQYF.